A selection of T cell receptor beta chains follows, all from one sample in a study of T cell repertoires in cytomegalovirus infection. TCRdb processed the reads anew with MiXCR; each CDR3 protein has one entry. The sample comprises 200,000 to 250,000 distinct CDR3 sequences, approximately 13% of which are singletons, and 1.5% to 2% rests with the top ten. Sequenced sample: PBMCs. The source is a human donor in good health (CMV status not recorded). Some clones in this sample may be carry-over from other donors' samples. Both conserved end residues are part of each CDR3. A D gene is named only where the DNA matches it firmly. The size field is filled for only some rows; it gives once, few, many or a size class.

clone size: many; D gene: -; V gene: TRBV5-6; J gene: TRBJ2-3; CDR3 DNA: TGTGCCAGCAGCTTGAGAAGATCCCATACGCAGTATTTT; CDR3 protein: CASSLRRSHTQYF
clone size: many; D gene: -; V gene: TRBV19; J gene: TRBJ2-4; CDR3 DNA: TGTGCCAGTAGTCCGGGACTCCTGAGAAGGGCCAAAAACATTCAGTACTTC; CDR3 protein: CASSPGLLRRAKNIQYF
clone size: many; D gene: -; V gene: TRBV7-8; J gene: TRBJ2-3; CDR3 DNA: TGTGCTACCAGGCCGTCCCCGGGGTCAGATACGCAGTATTTT; CDR3 protein: CATRPSPGSDTQYF
clone size: -; D gene: -; V gene: TRBV6-1; J gene: TRBJ2-3; CDR3 DNA: TGTGCCAGCACCACGGGGGATACGCAGTATTTT; CDR3 protein: CASTTGDTQYF
clone size: many; D gene: TRBD1; V gene: TRBV28; J gene: TRBJ1-4; CDR3 DNA: TGTGCCAGCAGCTTTGGGTGGACAGGGCTTAATGAAAAACTGTTTTTT; CDR3 protein: CASSFGWTGLNEKLFF
clone size: many; D gene: TRBD1; V gene: TRBV6-1; J gene: TRBJ1-5; CDR3 DNA: TGTGCCAGCAGTCAAAGGACAGGGTTGGGCGCGAGCAATCAGCCCCAGCATTTT; CDR3 protein: CASSQRTGLGASNQPQHF
clone size: many; D gene: TRBD1; V gene: TRBV7-2; J gene: TRBJ2-7; CDR3 DNA: TGTGCCAGCAGCTTCTCCGGACAGGGGGGTGAGCAGTACTTC; CDR3 protein: CASSFSGQGGEQYF
clone size: few; D gene: TRBD2; V gene: TRBV27; J gene: TRBJ2-3; CDR3 DNA: TGTGCCAGCAGAGGGAGCGGGACCCCCACGCAGTATTTT; CDR3 protein: CASRGSGTPTQYF
clone size: many; D gene: -; V gene: TRBV2; J gene: TRBJ1-2; CDR3 DNA: TGTGCCAGCAGTGAGGAGGGAAGTAGCTATGGCTACACCTTC; CDR3 protein: CASSEEGSSYGYTF
clone size: -; D gene: -; V gene: TRBV11-2; J gene: TRBJ2-1; CDR3 DNA: TGTGCCAGCAGCTTAGCACGGGACCCGGGGAATGAGCAGTTCTTC; CDR3 protein: CASSLARDPGNEQFF
clone size: many; D gene: TRBD2; V gene: TRBV5-4; J gene: TRBJ2-5; CDR3 DNA: TGTGCCAGCAGCTTGGTCTCGGGAGGAGGAGAGACCCAGTACTTC; CDR3 protein: CASSLVSGGGETQYF
clone size: -; D gene: TRBD2; V gene: TRBV30; J gene: TRBJ2-3; CDR3 DNA: TGTGCCTGGTCCCCCCGGACTAGCGGGAGGGAGGGCACAGATACGCAGTATTTT; CDR3 protein: CAWSPRTSGREGTDTQYF
clone size: many; D gene: -; V gene: TRBV28; J gene: TRBJ1-1; CDR3 DNA: TGTGCCAGCAAGGGGGAAAGGAACACTGAAGCTTTCTTT; CDR3 protein: CASKGERNTEAFF
clone size: many; D gene: -; V gene: TRBV7-3; J gene: TRBJ2-2; CDR3 DNA: TGTGCCAGCAGCCCTTCAGGGGCCGGGGAGCTGTTTTTT; CDR3 protein: CASSPSGAGELFF
clone size: many; D gene: TRBD1; V gene: TRBV6-6; J gene: TRBJ1-1; CDR3 DNA: TGTGCCAGCAGTTATCCCGGGACAGGGGACGTGAGCACTGAAGCTTTCTTT; CDR3 protein: CASSYPGTGDVSTEAFF
clone size: many; D gene: TRBD1; V gene: TRBV20-1; J gene: TRBJ1-5; CDR3 DNA: TGCAGTGCGATGGACAGGGTTAGTCATCAGCCCCAGCATTTT; CDR3 protein: CSAMDRVSHQPQHF
clone size: few; D gene: -; V gene: TRBV20-1; J gene: TRBJ2-3; CDR3 DNA: TGCAGTGCTAGAGGAGGGTTTCCAGATACGCAGTATTTT; CDR3 protein: CSARGGFPDTQYF
clone size: few; D gene: -; V gene: TRBV28; J gene: TRBJ2-5; CDR3 DNA: TGTGCCAGCAGCACCGCCGCGGAGACCCAGTACTTC; CDR3 protein: CASSTAAETQYF
clone size: few; D gene: -; V gene: TRBV5-4; J gene: TRBJ1-3; CDR3 DNA: TGTGCCAGCAGCTTGGCGGGCAGGGTTACTGGAAACACCATATATTTT; CDR3 protein: CASSLAGRVTGNTIYF
clone size: -; D gene: -; V gene: TRBV7-2; J gene: TRBJ2-7; CDR3 DNA: TGTGCCAGCAGCTCACGACGGCTTTCCTACGAGCAGTACTTC; CDR3 protein: CASSSRRLSYEQYF
clone size: few; D gene: TRBD1; V gene: TRBV29-1; J gene: TRBJ2-5; CDR3 DNA: TGCAGCGCCTACATGACAGGGCAAGAGACCCAGTACTTC; CDR3 protein: CSAYMTGQETQYF
clone size: few; D gene: -; V gene: TRBV19; J gene: TRBJ2-7; CDR3 DNA: TGTGCCAGTAGTATGCGAGGGAGGACAGACGAGCAGTACTTC; CDR3 protein: CASSMRGRTDEQYF
clone size: few; D gene: -; V gene: TRBV29-1; J gene: TRBJ1-2; CDR3 DNA: TGCAGCGTTGAACCGGGGAGGGGATATGGCTACACCTTC; CDR3 protein: CSVEPGRGYGYTF
clone size: few; D gene: TRBD1; V gene: TRBV7-9; J gene: TRBJ1-4; CDR3 DNA: TGTGCCAGCAGCTCCGAGGGACAGGGGAATGAAAAACTGTTTTTT; CDR3 protein: CASSSEGQGNEKLFF
clone size: few; D gene: TRBD1; V gene: TRBV6-5; J gene: TRBJ2-3; CDR3 DNA: TGTGCCAGCAAAATACCGGGACAGGGGACAGATACGCAGTATTTT; CDR3 protein: CASKIPGQGTDTQYF
clone size: many; D gene: TRBD1; V gene: TRBV7-2; J gene: TRBJ2-5; CDR3 DNA: TGTGCCAGCAGCTCAGAGCCAGGGCAGGGGGAGGAGACCCAGTACTTC; CDR3 protein: CASSSEPGQGEETQYF
clone size: -; D gene: -; V gene: TRBV29-1; J gene: TRBJ2-7; CDR3 DNA: TGCAGCGTTTCTCGGGACCTTGGGAGCTCCTACGAGCAGTACTTC; CDR3 protein: CSVSRDLGSSYEQYF
clone size: -; D gene: -; V gene: TRBV2; J gene: TRBJ2-6; CDR3 DNA: TGTGCCAGCAGGATTTCCTCTGGGGCCAACGTCCTGACTTTC; CDR3 protein: CASRISSGANVLTF
clone size: many; D gene: TRBD2; V gene: TRBV7-9; J gene: TRBJ2-7; CDR3 DNA: TGTGCCAGCAGCTTAAAGCGGGAGCCTCGCGAGCAGTACTTC; CDR3 protein: CASSLKREPREQYF
clone size: -; D gene: -; V gene: TRBV30; J gene: TRBJ1-1; CDR3 DNA: TGTGCCTGGAGTTTAAAGGTGGCCGAGAACACTGAAGCTTTCTTT; CDR3 protein: CAWSLKVAENTEAFF
clone size: few; D gene: -; V gene: TRBV6-6; J gene: TRBJ1-6; CDR3 DNA: TGTGCCAGCAACCGGGGGGCTGCCGATCCTGATAATTCACCCCTCCACTTT; CDR3 protein: CASNRGAADPDNSPLHF
clone size: -; D gene: -; V gene: TRBV4-3; J gene: TRBJ1-2; CDR3 DNA: TGCGCCAGCAGCCAAGATGCCCGAGCCCAGGGCCCCTATGGCTACACCTTC; CDR3 protein: CASSQDARAQGPYGYTF
clone size: -; D gene: TRBD2; V gene: TRBV19; J gene: TRBJ2-1; CDR3 DNA: TGTGCCAGTAGTACCGGGACTAGTGGGGGCAATGAGCAGTTCTTC; CDR3 protein: CASSTGTSGGNEQFF
clone size: many; D gene: -; V gene: TRBV27; J gene: TRBJ2-3; CDR3 DNA: TGTGCCAGCGGAGTACAGGGAATTGGCCCAGATACGCAGTATTTT; CDR3 protein: CASGVQGIGPDTQYF
clone size: -; D gene: -; V gene: TRBV2; J gene: TRBJ2-7; CDR3 DNA: TGTGCCAGCAGTGAGGTTCCGGGGCCCTACGAGCAGTACTTC; CDR3 protein: CASSEVPGPYEQYF
clone size: many; D gene: TRBD2; V gene: TRBV7-2; J gene: TRBJ2-3; CDR3 DNA: TGTGCCAGCAGCCCTGACTTAGCGGGAGGCCGCAGAGATACGCAGTATTTT; CDR3 protein: CASSPDLAGGRRDTQYF
clone size: many; D gene: TRBD2; V gene: TRBV6-1; J gene: TRBJ2-7; CDR3 DNA: TGTGCCAGCAGAACGGGGGGATACGAGCAGTACTTC; CDR3 protein: CASRTGGYEQYF
clone size: few; D gene: TRBD1; V gene: TRBV20-1; J gene: TRBJ2-2; CDR3 DNA: TGCAGTGCTATACAGGGGGCGCCCGGGGAGCTGTTTTTT; CDR3 protein: CSAIQGAPGELFF
clone size: few; D gene: TRBD1; V gene: TRBV4-2; J gene: TRBJ1-1; CDR3 DNA: TGTGCCAGCGGCATCGGACAGGTGAACACTGAAGCTTTCTTT; CDR3 protein: CASGIGQVNTEAFF